The 15 T cell receptor beta chains below all came from one sample that was sequenced in a study of blood T cells in healthy people across ages. For the second PCR, which ran for 7 to 11 cycles, a sample-barcoded 5' primer and a J-beta primer mix were used. MiXCR, applied by TCRdb to the 5' RACE reads, yields one record per CDR3 protein. Here the sample spans approximately 900,000 distinct CDR3 sequences, roughly 43% being singletons. Source material: blood. The receptors shown here come from a man aged 25 to 40 in good health.

The V gene is TRBV12-1, the J gene TRBJ1-6; the DNA was not compared with TRBD1, the D call given in the table. TRBV12-1 is recorded as a pseudogene. The CDR3 sequence is 15 residues long. The CDR3, as DNA: TGTGCCAGCAGCCACAGACAGGGTCATAATTCACCCCTCCACTTT. Protein sequence: CASSHRQGHNSPLHF.

This clonotype turned up a few times. The chain uses TRBV20-1 and TRBJ2-5, with 7 positions matching TRBD2. The J call is uncertain, as TRBJ2-7 better fits the DNA end. Germline V gene lookup returns CDR1 DFQATT and CDR2 SNEGSKA (reference sequence). The CDR3 is made up of 15 amino acids. CDR3: CSARDGGGAHYEQYF. The CDR3 nucleotides read TGCAGTGCTAGAGATGGGGGAGGGGCCCACTACGAGCAGTACTTC.

The gene calls are TRBV6-5 and TRBJ1-2; 9 bases align to TRBD1. J lost 7 bases, V lost 0 bases, and 3 bases had no gene match. In germline, CDR1 is MNHEY, CDR2 SVGAGI. The CDR3 has 14 amino acids. Here the CDR3 reads CASSYSGTGRGYTF. The CDR3 nucleotides read TGTGCCAGCAGTTACTCCGGGACAGGGCGTGGCTACACCTTC.

This chain uses TRBV12-3 or TRBV12-4 with TRBJ2-7; the match to TRBD2 covers 7 bases. The CDR3 extends over 15 amino acids. The junction had 8 bases not matched to a gene; V was cut back by 3 bases and J by 3 bases. In DNA form, the CDR3 reads TGTGCCAGCAGTTTTTGGGTAAGCGGGGACTACGAGCAGTACTTC. As protein: CASSFWVSGDYEQYF.

This clonotype was recorded many times. This chain connects TRBV12-3 or TRBV12-4 to TRBJ2-5, with a possible D match to TRBD1 (5 bases). The V gene lost 5 bases and the J gene lost 0 bases, with 13 bases spanning the gap. This CDR3 contains 15 residues. This CDR3 is CASSHAGQYQETQYF. The CDR3 nucleotides are TGTGCCAGCAGTCATGCTGGACAATACCAAGAGACCCAGTACTTC.

This clonotype was observed at least ten times. The V gene is TRBV11-2, the J gene TRBJ2-1, with a weak D call TRBD2 (5 bases). Germline loops: CDR1 SGHAT, CDR2 FQNNGV. The CDR3 contains 14 residues. V shed 1 base and J shed 3 bases, with 7 bases lying between them. CDR3 coding DNA: TGTGCCAGCAGCTTAGGGACTGGCTACAATGAGCAGTTCTTC. Translation gives CASSLGTGYNEQFF.

In this sample, this clonotype turned up many times. The chain employs TRBV4-2 and TRBJ2-2; D call uncertain. The germline V gene has CDR1 LGHNA and CDR2 YNFKEQ. The V and J ends lost 4 bases and 1 base respectively, with 13 bases between them. The CDR3 runs to 16 residues. The CDR3, as DNA: TGTGCCAGCAGCCCTGTTTGGATTTGGAACACCGGGGAGCTGTTTTTT. Translation: CASSPVWIWNTGELFF.

This clonotype was seen only a few times. This sequence joins TRBV20-1 and TRBJ2-7; 8 positions agree with TRBD1. V gave up 0 bases and J gave up 4 bases; unmatched junction bases: 17. The CDR3 consists of 18 residues. CDR1 and CDR2 (germline): DFQATT, SNEGSKA (reference sequence). For the CDR3, the DNA is TGCAGTGCTAGAGATCAGCAGGGGGCGAGACATACGTTTTACGAGCAGTACTTC. Its protein is CSARDQQGARHTFYEQYF.

This clonotype was counted between two and nine times. One base away lies a much larger clone, so this may be a sequencing read error. As DNA, the CDR3 is TGCAGTGCCCGGAGACCGCAGGGCTATGGCTACACCTTC. This gives the protein CSARRPQGYGYTF. V usage is TRBV20-1 and J usage is TRBJ1-2, with D maybe TRBD1 (5 bases). Deletions cut 6 bases from V and 4 bases from J, with 15 bases between. The CDR3 spans 13 residues. Germline values: CDR1 DFQATT, CDR2 SNEGSKA (reference sequence).

This chain connects TRBV6-6 to TRBJ1-3; D call uncertain. The V end was cut by 10 bases, the J end by 1 base, with 11 bases between. This CDR3 is 13 amino acids long. Germline-derived CDR1 and CDR2 are MNHNY and SVGAGI (reference sequence). DNA of the CDR3: TGTGCCACCTCCCGGGATTCTGGAAACACCATATATTTT. It yields the protein CATSRDSGNTIYF.

The chain has TRBV12-3 or TRBV12-4 and TRBJ1-1; 9 bases align to TRBD1. The CDR3 has 16 residues. V dropped 6 bases and J dropped 6; count of bases not matched to a gene: 14. The CDR3 DNA reads TGTGCCAGCAGCCTGGGGGGGACAGGGAATGGCGCTGAAGCTTTCTTT. It yields the protein CASSLGGTGNGAEAFF.

This clonotype was counted between two and nine times. This chain links TRBV5-4 with TRBJ2-5, with D hard to call. Between the trimmed V and J ends, which lost 7 bases and 5 bases, there was a span of 9 bases. Germline-derived CDR1 and CDR2 are SGHNT and YYREEE (reference sequence). This CDR3 has 11 residues. The CDR3 DNA sequence: TGTGCCAGCGGCCTCGGGGAGACCCAGTACTTC. Protein product: CASGLGETQYF.

The J gene is TRBJ2-3, the V gene TRBV29-1, with 7 nucleotides matching TRBD2. This CDR3 is 10 amino acids long. Per germline, CDR1 SQVTM and CDR2 ANQGSEA. The DNA of the CDR3 is TGCATCGCAGCGGGGGATACGCAGTATTTT. Translating it yields CIAAGDTQYF.

The chain joins TRBV4-1 to TRBJ2-5; 7 bases match TRBD1. Germline V CDR1 and CDR2: MGHRA, YSYEKL. CDR3 size: 15 residues. V lost 3 bases to trimming and J lost 11 bases; unmatched junction nucleotides: 15. The CDR3 sequence: CASSHPDRIAKVQYF. The CDR3 DNA reads TGCGCCAGCAGCCATCCGGACAGGATCGCCAAGGTGCAGTACTTC.

This rearrangement joins TRBV6-5 to TRBJ2-7; D is tentatively TRBD1 or TRBD2 (5 bases each). The J call may be wrong; the DNA end is better matched by TRBJ2-5. Germline CDR1 is MNHEY and CDR2 is SVGAGI. The CDR3 sequence is 16 residues long. The CDR3 loop is CASSYWGTSSWKTQYF. CDR3 nucleotide sequence: TGTGCCAGCAGTTACTGGGGGACGTCCTCGTGGAAGACCCAGTACTTC.